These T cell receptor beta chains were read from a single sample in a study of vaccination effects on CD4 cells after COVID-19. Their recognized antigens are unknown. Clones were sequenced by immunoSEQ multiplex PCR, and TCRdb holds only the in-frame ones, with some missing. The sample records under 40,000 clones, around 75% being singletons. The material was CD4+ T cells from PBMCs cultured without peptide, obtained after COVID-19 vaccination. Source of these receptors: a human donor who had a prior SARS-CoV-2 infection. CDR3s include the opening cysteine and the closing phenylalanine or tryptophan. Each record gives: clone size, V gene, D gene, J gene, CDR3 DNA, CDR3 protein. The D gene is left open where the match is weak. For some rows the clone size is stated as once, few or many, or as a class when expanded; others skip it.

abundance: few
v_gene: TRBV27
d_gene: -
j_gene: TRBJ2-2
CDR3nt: TGTGCCAGCAGTTTATCTGCGGGGAGGAACACCGGGGAGCTGTTTTTT
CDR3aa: CASSLSAGRNTGELFF

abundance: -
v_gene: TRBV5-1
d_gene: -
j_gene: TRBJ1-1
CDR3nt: TGCGCCAGCAGCTTGGGCTTCGGGGGGTACGCTGAAGCTTTCTTT
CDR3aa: CASSLGFGGYAEAFF

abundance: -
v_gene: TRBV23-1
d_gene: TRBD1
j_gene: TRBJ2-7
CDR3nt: TGCGCCAGCAGTCACTTCGGGACAGCTATCTACGAGCAGTACTTC
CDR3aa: CASSHFGTAIYEQYF

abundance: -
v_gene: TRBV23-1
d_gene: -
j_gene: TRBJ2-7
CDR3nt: TGCGCCAGCAGCCGAGCGGACCCCCAGTCTTGGGCCTACGAGCAGTACTTC
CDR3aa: CASSRADPQSWAYEQYF

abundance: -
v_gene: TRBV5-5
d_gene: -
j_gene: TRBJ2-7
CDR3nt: TGTGCCAGCAGCTTGCCAGGGATCGACGAGCAGTACTTC
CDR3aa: CASSLPGIDEQYF

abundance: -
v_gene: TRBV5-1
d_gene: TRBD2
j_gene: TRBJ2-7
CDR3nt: TGCGCCAGCAGAGCGTTAGCGGGAGGAAATTACGAGCAGTACTTC
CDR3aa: CASRALAGGNYEQYF

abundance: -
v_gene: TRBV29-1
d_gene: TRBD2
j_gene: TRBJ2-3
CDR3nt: TGCAGCGCGCGCCGGGGGGGCGTAGATACGCAGTATTTT
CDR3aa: CSARRGGVDTQYF

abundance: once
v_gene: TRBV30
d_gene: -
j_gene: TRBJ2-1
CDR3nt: TGTGCCTGGATCGGGGTCGTACAATACAATGAGCAGTTCTTC
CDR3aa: CAWIGVVQYNEQFF

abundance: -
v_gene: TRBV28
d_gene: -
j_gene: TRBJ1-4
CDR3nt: TGTGCCAGCAGTTTAGGAGGAGGGAACGAAAAACTGTTTTTT
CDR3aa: CASSLGGGNEKLFF

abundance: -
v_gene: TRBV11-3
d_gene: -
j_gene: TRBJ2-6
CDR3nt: TGTGCCAGCAGCTTAGCCTTGGGGGTGGTCTCTGGGGCCAACGTCCTGACTTTC
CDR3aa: CASSLALGVVSGANVLTF

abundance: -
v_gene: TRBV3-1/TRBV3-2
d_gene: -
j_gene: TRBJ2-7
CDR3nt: TGTGCCAGCAGCCCTCGGGGCATTAATTACGAGCAGTACTTC
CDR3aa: CASSPRGINYEQYF

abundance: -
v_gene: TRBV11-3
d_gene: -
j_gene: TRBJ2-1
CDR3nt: TGTGCCAGCAGCTTACAGGGGGCTAGCGGGATATCCAATGAGCAGTTCTTC
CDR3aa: CASSLQGASGISNEQFF

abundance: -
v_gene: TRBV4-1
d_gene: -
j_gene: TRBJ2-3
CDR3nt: TGCGCCAGCAGCCAAAGGTTCGGGGCAGGGAGCACAGATACGCAGTATTTT
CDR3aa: CASSQRFGAGSTDTQYF

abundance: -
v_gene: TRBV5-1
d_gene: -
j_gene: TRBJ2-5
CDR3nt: TGCGCCAGCAGTTCTCTCGGGGAGACCCAGTACTTC
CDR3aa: CASSSLGETQYF

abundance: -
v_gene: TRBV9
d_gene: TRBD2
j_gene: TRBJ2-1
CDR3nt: TGTGCCAGCAGCTCGCGAGGGACTAGCAGCTCCTACAATGAGCAGTTCTTC
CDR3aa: CASSSRGTSSSYNEQFF

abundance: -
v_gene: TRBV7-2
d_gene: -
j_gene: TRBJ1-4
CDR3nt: TGTGCCAGCAGCTTCGGACCCACGGAAAAACTGTTTTTT
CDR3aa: CASSFGPTEKLFF

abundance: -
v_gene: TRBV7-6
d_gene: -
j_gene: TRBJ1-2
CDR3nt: TGTGCCAGCAGCTTATACCCATTGGGGTACTATGGCTACACCTTC
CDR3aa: CASSLYPLGYYGYTF

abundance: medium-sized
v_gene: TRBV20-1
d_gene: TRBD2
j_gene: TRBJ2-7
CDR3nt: TGCAGTGCTAGTTTAGGGGAGGGCTACGAGCAGTACTTC
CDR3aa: CSASLGEGYEQYF

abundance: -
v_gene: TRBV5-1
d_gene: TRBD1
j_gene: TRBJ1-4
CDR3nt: TGCGCCAGCAGCCTAGGGACAGGGGATGAAAAACTGTTTTTT
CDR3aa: CASSLGTGDEKLFF

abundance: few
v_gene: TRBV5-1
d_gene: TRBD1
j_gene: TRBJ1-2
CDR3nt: TGCGCCAGCAGCTCCGGACAGGGCGGCTATGGCTACACCTTC
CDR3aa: CASSSGQGGYGYTF

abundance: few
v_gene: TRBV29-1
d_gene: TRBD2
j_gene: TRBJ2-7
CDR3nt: TGCAGCGTTGCTGGAGGGGAGGGGTACGAGCAGTACTTC
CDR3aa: CSVAGGEGYEQYF

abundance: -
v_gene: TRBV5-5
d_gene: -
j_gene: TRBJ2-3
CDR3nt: TGTGCCAGCAGCCCCTTTTCGGATACGCAGTATTTT
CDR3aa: CASSPFSDTQYF

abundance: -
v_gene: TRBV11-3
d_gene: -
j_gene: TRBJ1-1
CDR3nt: TGTGCCAGCAGCTTAATTGGGGGGACAGAAGCTTTCTTT
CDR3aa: CASSLIGGTEAFF

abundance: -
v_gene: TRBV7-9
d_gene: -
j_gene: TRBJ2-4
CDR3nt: TGTGCCAGCAGCTTACCCCTCCAGGGAGCCAAAAACATTCAGTACTTC
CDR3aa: CASSLPLQGAKNIQYF

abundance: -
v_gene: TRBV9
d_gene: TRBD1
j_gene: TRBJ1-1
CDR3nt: TGTGCCAGCGACAGGGGCCCTGACACTGAAGCTTTCTTT
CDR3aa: CASDRGPDTEAFF

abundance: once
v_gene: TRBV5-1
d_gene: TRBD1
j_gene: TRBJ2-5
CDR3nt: TGCGCCAGCAGCTCGAGTATCACCGGGACAGGGAGGGAGACCCAGTACTTC
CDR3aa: CASSSSITGTGRETQYF

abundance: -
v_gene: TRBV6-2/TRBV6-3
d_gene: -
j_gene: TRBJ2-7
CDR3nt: TGTGCCAGCAGTTCCGTAAGCTACGAGCAGTACTTC
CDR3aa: CASSSVSYEQYF

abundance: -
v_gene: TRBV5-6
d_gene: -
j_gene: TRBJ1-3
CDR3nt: TGTGCCAGCAGCATATGGACGGGGAACACCATATATTTT
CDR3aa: CASSIWTGNTIYF

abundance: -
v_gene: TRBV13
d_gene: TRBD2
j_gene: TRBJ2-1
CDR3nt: TGTGCCAGCAAGGTAGCGGGAGGGCGGCATGAGCAGTTCTTC
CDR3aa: CASKVAGGRHEQFF

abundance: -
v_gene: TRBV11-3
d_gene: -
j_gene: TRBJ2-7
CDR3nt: TGTGCCAGCAGCCAAACAGGATTTACCTACGAGCAGTACTTC
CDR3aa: CASSQTGFTYEQYF

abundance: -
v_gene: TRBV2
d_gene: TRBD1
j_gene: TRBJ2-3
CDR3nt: TGTGCCAGCCCGGGACAGGGGATAACAGATACGCAGTATTTT
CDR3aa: CASPGQGITDTQYF

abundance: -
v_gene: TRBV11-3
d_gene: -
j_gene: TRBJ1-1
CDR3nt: TGTGCCAGCAGCTTCCAGGGCCTTGGCACTGAAGCTTTCTTT
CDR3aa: CASSFQGLGTEAFF

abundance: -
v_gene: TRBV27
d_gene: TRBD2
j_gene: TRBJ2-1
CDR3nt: TGTGCCAGCAGTTTGAGCTGGCGGGGGGGCTCCTACAATGAGCAGTTCTTC
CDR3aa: CASSLSWRGGSYNEQFF

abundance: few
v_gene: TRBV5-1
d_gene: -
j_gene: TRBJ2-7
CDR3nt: TGCGCCAGCAGTTATAGACAGTCCTACGAGCAGTACTTC
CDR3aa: CASSYRQSYEQYF

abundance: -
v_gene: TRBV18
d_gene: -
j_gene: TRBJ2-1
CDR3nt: TGTGCCAGCTCACCGAAGAGTAGCGGAAACAATGAGCAGTTCTTC
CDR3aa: CASSPKSSGNNEQFF

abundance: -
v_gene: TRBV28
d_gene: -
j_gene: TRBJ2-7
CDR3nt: TGTGCCAGCACCTCCGCTGAGGGCCGAGGTCTCGAGCAGTACTTC
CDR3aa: CASTSAEGRGLEQYF

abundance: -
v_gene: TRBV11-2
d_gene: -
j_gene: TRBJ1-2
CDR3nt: TGTGCCAGCAGCCTGGGGGCAGGGCACTATGGCTACACCTTC
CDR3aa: CASSLGAGHYGYTF

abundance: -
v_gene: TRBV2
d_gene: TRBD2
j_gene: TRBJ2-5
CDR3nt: TGTGCCAGCAGTGGGCTAGCGGGGGGGGAGACCCAGTACTTC
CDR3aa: CASSGLAGGETQYF

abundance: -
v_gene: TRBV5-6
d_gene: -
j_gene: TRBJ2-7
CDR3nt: TGTGCCAGCAGCCTGGGGGTGGTCTACGAGCAGTACTTC
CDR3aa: CASSLGVVYEQYF

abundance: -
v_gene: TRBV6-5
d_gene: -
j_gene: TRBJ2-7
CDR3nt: TGTGCCAGCAGTTACTCGGTGCTCGGGTCCTACGAGCAGTACTTC
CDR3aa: CASSYSVLGSYEQYF

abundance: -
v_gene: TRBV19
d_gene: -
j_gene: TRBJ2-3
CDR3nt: TGTGCCAGTAGTATAGGGGGCGCCGGAGATACGCAGTATTTT
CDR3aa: CASSIGGAGDTQYF

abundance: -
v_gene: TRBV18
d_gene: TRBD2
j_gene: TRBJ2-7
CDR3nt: TGTGCCAGCTCACCACTAGCGGGAGGTGGCTCCTACGAGCAGTACTTC
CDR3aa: CASSPLAGGGSYEQYF

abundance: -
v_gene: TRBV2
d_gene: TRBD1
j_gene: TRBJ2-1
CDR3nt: TGTGCCAGCAGTGGCAGGGACAGGGGCTCCTACAATGAGCAGTTCTTC
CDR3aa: CASSGRDRGSYNEQFF

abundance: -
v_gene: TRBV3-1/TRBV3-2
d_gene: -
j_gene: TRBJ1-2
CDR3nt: TGTGCCAGCAGCCAAGAACAGACGTATGGCTACACCTTC
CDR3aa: CASSQEQTYGYTF

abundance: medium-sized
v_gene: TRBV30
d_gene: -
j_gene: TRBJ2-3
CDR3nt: TGTGCCTGGAGTTGGGGAGATACGCAGTATTTT
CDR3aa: CAWSWGDTQYF

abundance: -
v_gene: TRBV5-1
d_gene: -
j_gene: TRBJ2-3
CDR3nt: TGCGCCAGCAGCTTGTTTGCCCCAGATACGCAGTATTTT
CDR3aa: CASSLFAPDTQYF

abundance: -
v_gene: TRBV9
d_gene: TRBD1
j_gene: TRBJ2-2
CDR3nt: TGTGCCAGCAGCGTAGGGGTCAGGGGGTCCAACACCGGGGAGCTGTTTTTT
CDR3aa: CASSVGVRGSNTGELFF